This T cell receptor beta chain was sequenced in a study of shared clonotypes between healthy human individuals. Only in-frame clones appear in the TCRdb table, and some are missing; sequencing was by immunoSEQ multiplex PCR. In the table there are about 820,000 clones, 80% to 95% of which are singletons. Positive CCR7 selection of CD45RO-negative cells yielded the naive CD8 cells, and terminally differentiated effector memory CD45RA+ cells were excluded. V was shortened by 6 bases and J by 0 bases, with 12 bases between the two germline ends. The CDR3 loop spans 15 amino acids. CDR1 MRHNA and CDR2 SNTAGT come from the germline V gene.

The source of this sequence is a man aged 30 to 45 in good health. V usage is TRBV6-4 and J usage is TRBJ2-1; D not certain. Sequencing was performed on naive CD8+ T cells sorted from blood. The CDR3 loop reads CASRIRASSYNEQFF. CDR3 nucleotide sequence: TGTGCCAGCAGAATACGAGCGAGCTCCTACAATGAGCAGTTCTTC.